This note documents a single TCR beta chain sequence. There are 11 residues in the CDR3. Germline assignment: CDR1 MNHEY and CDR2 SVGEGT. With 4 bases removed from V and 9 bases from J, the gap between germline ends came to 7 bases. In the authors' methods: Researchers report that nucleated cell counts were estimated from reference gene primer amplification. The table came from immunoSEQ multiplex PCR; TCRdb's copy has only in-frame clones and leaves some out. The V and J calls and clone size are taken from that table; D and trimming were inferred from the DNA. Of about 300,000 clones in the sample, 86% are singletons; the top ten hold around 1.7%. The data originate from a study of blood T cell repertoires in COVID-19. Whole-study context: Specimens from acute and convalescent COVID-19 originated in the United States, Italy and Spain. Sources were T cells, B-cell-depleted T cells, or PBMCs; the material itself was cDNA or gDNA.

This clonotype was sampled from a woman aged 50 to 60 with acute or convalescent COVID-19. Sequences were obtained from peripheral blood. The genes are TRBV6-2 or TRBV6-3 and TRBJ2-1; D is ambiguous. CDR3 bases: TGTGCCAGCAGTTTTCTGGCTGAGCAGTTCTTC. Its translation: CASSFLAEQFF.